This T cell receptor (beta chain) was sequenced in a study of blood T cells in healthy people across ages. A second about 6 to 12 cycle PCR used barcoded and J-beta primers. TCRdb analysed the 5' RACE reads with MiXCR anew, one entry per CDR3 protein. This sample has 1.5 million to 2 million distinct CDR3 sequences; about 35% occur once, and the top ten carry 11%. Sequencing was carried out using blood. The TCR originated in a woman under 40 in good health.

The CDR3 protein is CASSIGSQYEQYF. DNA of the CDR3: TGTGCCAGCAGTATCGGGAGTCAATACGAGCAGTACTTC. V is TRBV12-3 or TRBV12-4 and J is TRBJ2-7; maybe TRBD2 (6 bases). V dropped 5 bases and J dropped 4 bases, with 12 bases sitting between them. The CDR3 is 13 amino acids.